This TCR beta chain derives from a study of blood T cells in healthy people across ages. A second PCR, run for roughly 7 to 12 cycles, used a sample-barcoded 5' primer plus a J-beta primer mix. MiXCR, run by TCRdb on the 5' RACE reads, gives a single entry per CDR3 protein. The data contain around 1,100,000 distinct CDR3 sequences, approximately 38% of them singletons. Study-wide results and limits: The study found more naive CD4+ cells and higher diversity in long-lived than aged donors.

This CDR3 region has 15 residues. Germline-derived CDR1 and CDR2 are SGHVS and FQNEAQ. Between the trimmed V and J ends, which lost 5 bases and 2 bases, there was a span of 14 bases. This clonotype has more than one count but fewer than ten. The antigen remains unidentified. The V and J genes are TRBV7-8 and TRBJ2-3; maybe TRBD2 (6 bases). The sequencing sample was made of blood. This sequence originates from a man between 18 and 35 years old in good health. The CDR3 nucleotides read TGTGCCAGCAGCCAACCGGGACTTGCCACAGATACGCAGTATTTT. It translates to CASSQPGLATDTQYF.